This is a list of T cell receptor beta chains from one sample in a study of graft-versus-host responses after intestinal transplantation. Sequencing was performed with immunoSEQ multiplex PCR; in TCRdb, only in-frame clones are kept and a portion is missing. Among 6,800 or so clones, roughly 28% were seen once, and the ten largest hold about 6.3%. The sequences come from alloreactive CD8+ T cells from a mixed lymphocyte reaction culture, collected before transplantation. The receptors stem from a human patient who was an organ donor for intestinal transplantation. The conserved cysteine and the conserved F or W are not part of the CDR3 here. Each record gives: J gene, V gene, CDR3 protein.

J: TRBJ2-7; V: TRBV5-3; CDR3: ARNSTGHRDSYEQY
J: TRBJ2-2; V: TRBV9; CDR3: ASSVGQGNTGELF
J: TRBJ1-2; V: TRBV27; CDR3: ASSSSGYT
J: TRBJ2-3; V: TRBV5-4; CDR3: ASSLAVVERGASITDTQY
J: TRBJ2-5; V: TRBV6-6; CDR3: ASNPLGPEQY
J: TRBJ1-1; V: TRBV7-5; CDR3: ASSFTGGTEAF
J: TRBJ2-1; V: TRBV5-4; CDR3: ASSYGPTEQF
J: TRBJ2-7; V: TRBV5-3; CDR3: ASTPGSTPSYEQY
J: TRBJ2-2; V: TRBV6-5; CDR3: ASSPPPRATGELF
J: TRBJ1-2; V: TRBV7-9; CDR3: ASSQDSFHREGYT
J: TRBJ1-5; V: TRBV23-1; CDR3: ASSQLPRGQPQH
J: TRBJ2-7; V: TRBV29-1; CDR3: SVSGGTSYEQY
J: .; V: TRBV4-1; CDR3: ASSQVRGGAYEQY
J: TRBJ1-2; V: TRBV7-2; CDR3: ASSLYFGAVSYGYT
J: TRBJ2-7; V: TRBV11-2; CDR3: ASSLGSNYEQY
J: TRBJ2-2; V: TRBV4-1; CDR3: ASSQLGTGELF
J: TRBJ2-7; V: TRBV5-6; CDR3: ASSWGGTYEQY
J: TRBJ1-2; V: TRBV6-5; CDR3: ASGWEGANYGYT
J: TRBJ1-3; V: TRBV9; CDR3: ASSGDPAGASGNTIY
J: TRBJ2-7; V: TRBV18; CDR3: ASSPLAGYEQY